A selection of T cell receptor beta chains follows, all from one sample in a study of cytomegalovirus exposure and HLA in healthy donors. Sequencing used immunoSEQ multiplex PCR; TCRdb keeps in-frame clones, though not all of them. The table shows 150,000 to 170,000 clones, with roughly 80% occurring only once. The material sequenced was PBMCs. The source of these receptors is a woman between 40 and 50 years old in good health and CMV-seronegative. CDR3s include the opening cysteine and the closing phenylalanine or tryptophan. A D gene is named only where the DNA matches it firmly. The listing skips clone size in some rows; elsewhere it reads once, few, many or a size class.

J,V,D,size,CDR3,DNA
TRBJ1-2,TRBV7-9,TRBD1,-,CASSARQGGSDGYTF,TGTGCCAGCAGCGCTCGACAGGGAGGATCGGATGGCTACACCTTC
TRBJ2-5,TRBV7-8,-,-,CASRRTGERTQYF,TGTGCCAGCAGGCGTACCGGGGAGAGGACCCAGTACTTC
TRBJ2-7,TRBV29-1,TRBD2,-,CSASGGVPLEQYF,TGCAGCGCTAGTGGGGGGGTTCCTCTCGAGCAGTACTTC
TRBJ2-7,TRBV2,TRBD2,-,CASTLGGTSAYEQYF,TGTGCCAGCACCCTTGGGGGGACTAGCGCCTACGAGCAGTACTTC
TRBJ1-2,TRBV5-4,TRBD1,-,CASSLLGRGRGYTF,TGTGCCAGCAGCTTGCTGGGCAGGGGGAGAGGCTACACCTTC
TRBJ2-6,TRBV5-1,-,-,CASSFQGNSVLTF,TGCGCCAGCAGCTTTCAGGGGAACTCCGTCCTGACTTTC
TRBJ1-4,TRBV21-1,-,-,CASSNTIDGGSEKLFF,TGTGCCAGCAGCAACACAATAGACGGGGGTTCGGAAAAACTGTTTTTT
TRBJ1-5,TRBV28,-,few,CASSLLWGLRSNQPQHF,TGTGCCAGCAGTTTATTGTGGGGGCTGAGGAGCAATCAGCCCCAGCATTTT
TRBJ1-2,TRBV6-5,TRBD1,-,CASSYSGQAYGYTF,TGTGCCAGCAGTTACTCCGGACAGGCGTACGGCTACACCTTC
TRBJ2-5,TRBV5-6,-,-,CASSHRFWRAGETQYF,TGTGCCAGCAGCCACCGATTTTGGAGGGCCGGGGAGACCCAGTACTTC
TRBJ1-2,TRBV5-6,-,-,CASSFTANYGYTF,TGTGCCAGCAGCTTTACAGCAAACTATGGCTACACCTTC
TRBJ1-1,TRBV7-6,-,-,CASSLGGRTEAFF,TGTGCCAGCAGCTTAGGAGGGAGGACTGAAGCTTTCTTT
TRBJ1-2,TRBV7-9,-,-,CASSLATDYGYTF,TGTGCCAGCAGCTTAGCGACAGACTATGGCTACACCTTC
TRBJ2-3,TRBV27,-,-,CASSPAGDTQYF,TGTGCCAGCAGTCCGGCGGGAGATACGCAGTATTTT
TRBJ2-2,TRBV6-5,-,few,CASSYSDLAGKLFF,TGTGCCAGCAGTTACTCGGACCTCGCCGGGAAGCTGTTTTTT
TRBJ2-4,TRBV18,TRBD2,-,CASSPLGLAGGSAKNIQYF,TGTGCCAGCTCACCCCTCGGCCTAGCGGGGGGTTCAGCCAAAAACATTCAGTACTTC
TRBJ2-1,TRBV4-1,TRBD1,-,CASSQEVGGSYNEQFF,TGCGCCAGCAGTCAAGAGGTAGGGGGCAGTTACAATGAGCAGTTCTTC
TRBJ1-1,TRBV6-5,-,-,CASTPVGGEEAFF,TGTGCCAGCACCCCAGTGGGGGGTGAAGAAGCTTTCTTT
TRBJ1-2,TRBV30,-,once,CAWSEAYGYTF,TGTGCCTGGAGTGAAGCGTATGGCTACACCTTC